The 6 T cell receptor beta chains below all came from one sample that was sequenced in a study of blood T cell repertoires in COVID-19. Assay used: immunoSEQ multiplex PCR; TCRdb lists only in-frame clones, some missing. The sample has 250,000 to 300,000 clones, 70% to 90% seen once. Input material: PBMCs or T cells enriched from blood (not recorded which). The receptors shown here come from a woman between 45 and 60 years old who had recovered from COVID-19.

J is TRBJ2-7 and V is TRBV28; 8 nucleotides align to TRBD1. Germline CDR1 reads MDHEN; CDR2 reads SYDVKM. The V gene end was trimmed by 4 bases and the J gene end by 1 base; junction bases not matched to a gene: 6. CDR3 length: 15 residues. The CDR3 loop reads CASSWGTGGSYEQYF. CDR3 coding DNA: TGTGCCAGCAGTTGGGGGACAGGTGGATCCTACGAGCAGTACTTC.

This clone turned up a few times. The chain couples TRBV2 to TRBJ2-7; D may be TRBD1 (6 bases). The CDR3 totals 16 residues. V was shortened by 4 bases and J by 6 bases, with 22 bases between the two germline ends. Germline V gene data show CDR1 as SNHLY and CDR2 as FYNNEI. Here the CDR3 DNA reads TGTGCCAGCAGTGGGGGGCTAGCTCTAAACGGAGGCGAGCAGTACTTC. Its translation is CASSGGLALNGGEQYF.

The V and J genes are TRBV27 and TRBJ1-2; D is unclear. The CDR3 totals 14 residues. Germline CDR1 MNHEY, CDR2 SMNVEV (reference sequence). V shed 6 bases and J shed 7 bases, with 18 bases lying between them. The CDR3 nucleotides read TGTGCCAGCAGGGCCTACAGAAGCGGACTTGGCTACACCTTC. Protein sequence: CASRAYRSGLGYTF.

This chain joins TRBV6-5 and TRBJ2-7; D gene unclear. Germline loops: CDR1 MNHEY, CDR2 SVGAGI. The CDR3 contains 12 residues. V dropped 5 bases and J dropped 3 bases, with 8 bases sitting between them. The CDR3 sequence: CASSPPGYEQYF. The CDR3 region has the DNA TGTGCCAGCAGTCCACCAGGCTACGAGCAGTACTTC.

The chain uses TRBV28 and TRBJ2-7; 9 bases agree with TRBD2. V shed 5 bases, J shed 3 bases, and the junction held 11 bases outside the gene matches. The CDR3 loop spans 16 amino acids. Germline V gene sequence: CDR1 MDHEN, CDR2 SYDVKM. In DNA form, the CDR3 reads TGTGCCAGCAGTCCCCCTTTTGGGCGGGAGGGCTACGAGCAGTACTTC. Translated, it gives CASSPPFGREGYEQYF.

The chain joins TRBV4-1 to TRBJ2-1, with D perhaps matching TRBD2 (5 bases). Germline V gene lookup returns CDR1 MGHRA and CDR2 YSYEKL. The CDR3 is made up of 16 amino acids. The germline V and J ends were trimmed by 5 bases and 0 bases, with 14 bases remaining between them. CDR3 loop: CASSDPAGVSYNEQFF. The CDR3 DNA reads TGCGCCAGCAGCGACCCCGCGGGCGTCTCCTACAATGAGCAGTTCTTC.